This T cell receptor (beta chain) was captured by sequencing in a study of vaccination and CD4 T cells after COVID-19. Sequencing of the DNA from cultured CD4+ T cells was carried out with the Oncomine TCR Beta short-read assay. TCRdb analysed the PCR reads with MiXCR anew, one entry per CDR3 protein. In the table there are some 20,000 distinct CDR3 sequences, more than 50% of which are singletons. Stated treatment: approximately 9-day PBMC culture with coronavirus spike peptide pools or control peptides (ViraFEST assay). The V and J ends lost 8 bases and 7 bases, in that order; junction bases with no gene match: 14. The germline gives CDR1 KGHDR, CDR2 SFDVKD. This CDR3 is 15 amino acids long. Comments on this clonotype: As yet, its antigen is unknown.

The chain links TRBV24-1 to TRBJ2-5; 8 bases match TRBD1. This clonotype originated in a human donor who had recovered from COVID-19. Sequencing used CD4+ T cells from blood, cultured in vitro. CDR3 protein: CATTAVDRGVGTQYF. The CDR3 nucleotides read TGTGCCACCACCGCCGTAGACAGGGGTGTTGGGACCCAGTACTTC.